This entry lists 18 T cell receptor beta chains sequenced from one sample in a study of blood T cell repertoires in COVID-19. Only in-frame clones appear in the TCRdb table, and some are missing; sequencing was by immunoSEQ multiplex PCR. The sample yields roughly 350,000 clones, about 90% seen once. What was sequenced was peripheral blood. Every receptor here comes from a woman aged 45-65 years with COVID-19, enrolled during active disease.

The chain links TRBV5-4 to TRBJ2-4; TRBD2 matches 8 bases. J lost 6 bases, V lost 4 bases, and 6 bases had no gene match. There are 14 residues in the CDR3. Germline CDR1 is SGHNT and CDR2 is YYREEE (reference sequence). This chain's CDR3 is CASSPTGGGNIQYF. DNA for the CDR3: TGTGCCAGCAGCCCTACGGGGGGGGGAAACATTCAGTACTTC.

The V gene is TRBV15, the J gene TRBJ1-4; 7 nucleotides agree with TRBD1. V lost 2 bases and J lost 4; bases outside the gene matches: 7. The germline gives CDR1 LNHNV, CDR2 YYDKDF (reference sequence). The CDR3 is 16 residues long. CDR3 coding DNA: TGTGCCACCAGCAGACTATTTCAGGGGGATAATGAAAAACTGTTTTTT. Protein sequence: CATSRLFQGDNEKLFF.

This rearrangement joins TRBV3-1 (or the pseudogene TRBV3-2) to TRBJ1-2; D remains ambiguous. Germline V gene lookup returns CDR1 LGHDT and CDR2 YNNKEL (reference sequence). The V end was cut by 1 base, the J end by 2 bases, with 8 bases between. The CDR3 length is 14 residues. The CDR3 nucleotides read TGTGCCAGCAGCCAAGGTACGGGGAACTATGGCTACACCTTC. Its translation is CASSQGTGNYGYTF.

This chain connects TRBV5-1 to TRBJ2-1; D possibly corresponds to TRBD2 (7 bases). The germline CDR1 and CDR2 sequences are SGHRS and YFSETQ. V was trimmed by 3 bases and J by 10 bases, leaving 17 bases between them. The CDR3 loop spans 14 amino acids. CDR3 bases: TGCGCCAGCAGCTCGGTTGCGGGGGCACCGGAGCAGTTCTTC. Protein sequence: CASSSVAGAPEQFF.

This rearrangement joins TRBV11-2 to TRBJ2-5; no clear D. Germline values: CDR1 SGHAT, CDR2 FQNNGV. The germline V and J ends were trimmed by 2 bases and 0 bases, with 7 bases remaining between them. This CDR3 has 14 residues. The CDR3: CASSLRRYQETQYF. The CDR3 DNA sequence: TGTGCCAGCAGCTTACGCCGGTACCAAGAGACCCAGTACTTC.

This chain uses TRBV9 with TRBJ2-2, with no clear D. The V end lost 0 bases, the J end lost 4 bases, and 7 bases lay between the germline ends. Per the germline V gene, CDR1 is SGDLS and CDR2 is YYNGEE. This CDR3 has 14 amino acids. The CDR3 DNA follows: TGTGCCAGCAGCGTAGCGTCTAGCACCGGGGAGCTGTTTTTT. Protein product: CASSVASSTGELFF.

The chain is built from TRBV18 and TRBJ2-1, with TRBD1 matching over 11 bases. CDR1 and CDR2 (germline): KGHSH, LQKENI. Germline trimming cut 3 bases from V and 3 bases from J; bases unmatched to any gene: 1. CDR3 size: 15 residues. CDR3 sequence (DNA): TGTGCCAGCTCACCCGGGACAGGGGGCTACAATGAGCAGTTCTTC. Protein product: CASSPGTGGYNEQFF.

This sequence joins TRBV24-1 and TRBJ2-2; 8 nucleotides line up with TRBD1. The germline CDR1 and CDR2 sequences are KGHDR and SFDVKD. The CDR3 totals 13 residues. Trimming removed 11 bases from V and 3 bases from J; junction bases left unmatched: 4. CDR3 bases: TGTGCCATCCAGGGGGCGGACACCGGGGAGCTGTTTTTT. Residues: CAIQGADTGELFF.

CDR3 residues: CASSSLVSAGELFF. The CDR3 DNA reads as TGCGCCAGCAGCTCCTTAGTATCGGCCGGGGAGCTGTTTTTT. V is TRBV5-1 and J is TRBJ2-2; D unclear. The germline V gene encodes CDR1 SGHRS and CDR2 YFSETQ. This CDR3 has 14 residues. V dropped 3 bases and J dropped 6 bases, with 12 bases sitting between them.

The chain has TRBV6-5 and TRBJ2-3, with D perhaps matching TRBD1 (7 bases). Germline CDR1 is MNHEY and CDR2 is SVGAGI. The CDR3 contains 16 residues. The ends were cut back, 0 bases at V and 4 bases at J, with 14 bases in the middle. CDR3 DNA: TGTGCCAGCAGTTACTCGCCGACAGGGAGGCCAGATACGCAGTATTTT. Protein sequence: CASSYSPTGRPDTQYF.

This chain uses TRBV7-9 with TRBJ1-1, with D perhaps matching TRBD1 (6 bases). V lost 3 bases to trimming and J lost 1 base, with 18 bases between them. Germline lookup yields CDR1 SEHNR and CDR2 FQNEAQ (reference sequence). The CDR3 sequence is 17 residues long. The CDR3 DNA sequence: TGTGCCAGCAGCTTGTCCGGGGGGCTTAACGGGAACACTGAAGCTTTCTTT. Translating it yields CASSLSGGLNGNTEAFF.

The V gene is TRBV7-2, the J gene TRBJ2-5; 8 bases are shared with TRBD2. The CDR3 is made up of 13 amino acids. The V gene end was trimmed by 1 base and the J gene end by 10 bases; junction bases not matched to a gene: 5. Germline values: CDR1 SGHTA, CDR2 FQGNSA. The CDR3 bases are TGTGCCAGCAGCTTAGACCGGGGGGGAATCCAGTACTTC. It is translated as CASSLDRGGIQYF.

This clone was seen a handful of times. V is TRBV3-1 (or the pseudogene TRBV3-2) and J is TRBJ2-7; D is undetermined. This CDR3 has 13 residues. With 5 bases removed from V and 6 bases from J, the gap between germline ends came to 14 bases. Germline CDR1 reads LGHDT; CDR2 reads YNNKEL (reference sequence). CDR3 protein: CASSKLSSGEQYF. DNA of the CDR3: TGTGCCAGCAGCAAGTTAAGTTCCGGCGAGCAGTACTTC.

This clone has only a few counts. The chain recombines TRBV19 with TRBJ1-2; a possible D gene is TRBD1 (5 bases). The CDR3 length is 12 residues. V gave up 6 bases and J gave up 8 bases, with 13 bases separating them. Germline V lookup: CDR1 LNHDA, CDR2 SQIVND (reference sequence). In nucleotides, the CDR3 is TGTGCCAGTAGGCCCCCGGGGGTCGGCTACACCTTC. This encodes CASRPPGVGYTF.

The V call is TRBV5-4, the J call TRBJ2-5; no clear D gene. Germline values: CDR1 SGHNT, CDR2 YYREEE (reference sequence). The CDR3 has 12 amino acids. V was cut by 3 bases and J by 6 bases, with 9 bases left in between. DNA for the CDR3: TGTGCCAGCAGCTCCTCCTTCCAGACCCAGTACTTC. Translation: CASSSSFQTQYF.

The chain has TRBV5-1 and TRBJ2-1; 12 positions match TRBD2. The CDR3 consists of 19 residues. The V and J ends lost 3 bases and 3 bases, in that order; junction bases with no gene match: 13. CDR1 SGHRS and CDR2 YFSETQ come from the germline V gene. The chain's CDR3 is CASSSRQAGTSGYYNEQFF. The CDR3 DNA reads TGCGCCAGCAGCTCCCGACAGGCAGGGACTAGCGGGTACTACAATGAGCAGTTCTTC.

V and J are TRBV7-9 and TRBJ2-7; 7 bases are shared with TRBD2. CDR1 and CDR2 (germline): SEHNR, FQNEAQ (reference sequence). With V trimmed by 2 bases and J by 0 bases, 7 bases remained unmatched. This CDR3 spans 16 amino acids. The CDR3 DNA reads TGTGCCAGCAGCTTACCAACGGGAGGCAGCTCCTACGAGCAGTACTTC. This translates into CASSLPTGGSSYEQYF.

The rearrangement joins TRBV6-6 to TRBJ2-7; TRBD1 agrees at 11 bases. Trimming cost V 0 bases and J 7 bases; bases outside gene matches: 8. CDR1 and CDR2 (germline): MNHNY, SVGAGI (reference sequence). The CDR3 contains 16 residues. The DNA for the CDR3 is TGTGCCAGCAGTTACTCCTTAAGGACAGGGGGCCGGGAGCAGTACTTC. Translating gives CASSYSLRTGGREQYF.